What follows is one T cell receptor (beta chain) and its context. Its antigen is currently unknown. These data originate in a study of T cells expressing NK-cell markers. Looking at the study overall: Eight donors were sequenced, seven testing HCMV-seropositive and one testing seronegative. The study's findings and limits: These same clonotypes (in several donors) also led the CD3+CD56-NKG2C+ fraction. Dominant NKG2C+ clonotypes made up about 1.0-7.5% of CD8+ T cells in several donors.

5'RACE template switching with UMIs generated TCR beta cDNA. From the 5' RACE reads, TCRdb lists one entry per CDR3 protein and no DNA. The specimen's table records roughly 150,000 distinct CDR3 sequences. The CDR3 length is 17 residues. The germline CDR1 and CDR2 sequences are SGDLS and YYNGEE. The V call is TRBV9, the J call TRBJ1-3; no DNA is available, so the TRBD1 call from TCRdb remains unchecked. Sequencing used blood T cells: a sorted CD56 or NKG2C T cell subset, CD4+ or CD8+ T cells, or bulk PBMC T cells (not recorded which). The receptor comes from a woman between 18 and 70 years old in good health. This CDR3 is CASSLTGGASSGNTIYF.